This T cell receptor (beta chain) came from a study of identical twins (TCRdb year 2016). General notes on the study: TCR alpha and beta repertoires from monozygotic twins, unrelated adults of various ages and cord blood were deep-sequenced to test whether fetal clonotypes persist. To rule out contamination, the twin experiments were replicated at different times with different library preparation protocols. Paper-wide results and their limitations: Abundant cord blood beta clonotypes carried fewer insertions; young adult naive repertoires showed a weaker similar trend, while memory repertoires showed none. Invariant T cells such as MAIT and iNKT could partly confound zero-insertion analyses, though diverse VJ usage argued against this for most clonotypes. Conclusions relied on cross-sectional statistical analysis, since the same donors could not be followed over many years. Compared with coincidental sharing between unrelated individuals, an excess of low generation-probability sequences was observed among out-of-frame TCR alpha sequences shared between twins. Recombination models systematically underestimated out-of-frame TCR alpha sharing in monozygotic twins but agreed with sharing between unrelated individuals. A weaker excess of twin sharing was found in beta out-of-frame sequences because the signal-to-noise ratio was lowered by fewer shared sequences.

The library relied on 5' RACE. Sequencing took place on an Illumina HiSeq 2000. A universal primer binding site was added through template switching, and the final cDNA carried a unique molecular identifier so that TCR cDNA molecules could be counted accurately. First-strand cDNA for TCR alpha and beta chains was synthesized from specific primers in the conserved constant-segment region. To control for contamination, every cDNA library carried two barcodes: a SMART-Mk sample barcode plus Illumina barcodes. TruSeq adapter sequences and Illumina sample barcodes were added in two successive PCR steps. The Illumina HiSeq platform was used with custom primers to sequence TCR alpha and beta cDNA libraries. In the original analysis: MiGEC processed the raw reads to extract unique molecular identifiers, while MiXCR was used to determine the CDR3 positions. For each individual, recombination models were inferred using an EM algorithm with the repgenHMM and IGoR tools. The analysis of shared clonotypes was done with the tcR package in R, with sharing normalized by the product of cloneset sizes. To study raw recombination without the effects of thymic and clonal selection, out-of-frame nonproductive sequences were analyzed. The public reads were run again by TCRdb, first through fastp at Q25 and then through MiXCR, and only productive beta chains were kept. All rows with the same CDR3 protein become a single entry with the most common DNA and genes. The authors' filters were not applied to this entry. The sample table holds approximately 670,000 distinct CDR3 sequences, of which less than 7% were seen once. The ten largest make up 1.5% to 2% of the sample.

Only healthy Caucasian donors were included. Three unrelated non-twin adults were additionally sequenced: a male aged 18 to 29, a male aged 50 to 59 and a female aged 50 to 59. Using Miltenyi CD45RO+ enrichment and human naive T-cell isolation kits, memory (CD45RO+) and naive T cells were isolated from PBMC. The CDR3 runs 15 amino acids, cysteine and phenylalanine included. Just CDR3 DNA is preserved here, 45 bases in frame from base 1. Ends trimmed: V by 6 bases, J by 5 bases; bases unmatched to a gene: 10. In this sample, this clonotype turned up many times. The antigen it binds to is not known. No much larger clone exists at a distance of one base, and base qualities are not known.

The sequenced sample was naive T cells sorted from blood. According to the study, the label for this sample's cell subset or site signals: cells isolated with a human naive T-cell isolation kit. The chain links TRBV12-3 or TRBV12-4 with TRBJ1-5; 7 middle bases align to TRBD1. The sequence derives from a young man in good health. The CDR3 amino acid sequence is: CASSYRQGGYQPQHF. The bases are TGTGCCAGCAGCTATAGACAGGGCGGTTATCAGCCCCAGCATTTT.